These T cell receptor beta chains were read from a single sample in a study of T cells in localized non-small cell lung cancer. The repertoire was sequenced with immunoSEQ multiplex PCR; TCRdb's copy has only in-frame clones and lacks some. The repertoire includes about 11,000 clones, roughly half of them detected once, and 4% to 5% sits in the top ten. The sequenced sample was lymph node tissue, obtained before any cancer treatment. Receptors originate from a woman aged 35 to 70 with stage II squamous cell lung carcinoma. Each CDR3 is given with its conserved first and last residue. A D gene is named only where the DNA matches it firmly. Not every row has a clone size; where given, it reads once, few, many or a size class.

j_gene: TRBJ2-7
abundance: -
v_gene: TRBV18
d_gene: -
CDR3nt: TGTGCCAGCTCACGAGCCGACACCTACGAGCAGTACTTC
CDR3aa: CASSRADTYEQYF

j_gene: TRBJ1-1
abundance: few
v_gene: TRBV6-8
d_gene: TRBD1
CDR3nt: TGTGCCAGCAGGAATCCGGGACAGGGAGAGACTGAAGCTTTCTTT
CDR3aa: CASRNPGQGETEAFF

j_gene: TRBJ2-3
abundance: few
v_gene: TRBV11-3
d_gene: TRBD1
CDR3nt: TGTGCCAGCAGCCGGGGACAGGGGATCCCAGATACGCAGTATTTT
CDR3aa: CASSRGQGIPDTQYF

j_gene: TRBJ1-4
abundance: -
v_gene: TRBV30
d_gene: -
CDR3nt: TGTGCTGCCCTGACAGCATCAAATGAAAAACTGTTTTTT
CDR3aa: CAALTASNEKLFF

j_gene: TRBJ1-5
abundance: -
v_gene: TRBV25-1
d_gene: -
CDR3nt: TGTGCCAGCAGTGAATCGGGCAGCAATCAGCCCCAGCATTTT
CDR3aa: CASSESGSNQPQHF

j_gene: TRBJ1-6
abundance: -
v_gene: TRBV11-3
d_gene: -
CDR3nt: TGTGCCAGCAGCTTCGCAGGGGCCAATAATTCACCCCTCCACTTT
CDR3aa: CASSFAGANNSPLHF

j_gene: TRBJ1-1
abundance: -
v_gene: TRBV29-1
d_gene: TRBD1
CDR3nt: TGCAGCGCCATGGGGGACAGGGGTGAAGCTTTCTTT
CDR3aa: CSAMGDRGEAFF

j_gene: TRBJ2-4
abundance: -
v_gene: TRBV6-7
d_gene: -
CDR3nt: TGTGCCAGCAGAGCGAGGGTGGGATTAGCCAAAAACATTCAGTACTTC
CDR3aa: CASRARVGLAKNIQYF

j_gene: TRBJ2-3
abundance: -
v_gene: TRBV18
d_gene: -
CDR3nt: TGTGCCAGCTCACCTGACAGGCTGCACGCAGATACGCAGTATTTT
CDR3aa: CASSPDRLHADTQYF

j_gene: TRBJ2-1
abundance: -
v_gene: TRBV10-2
d_gene: TRBD2
CDR3nt: TGCGCCAGCAGTGGGAATACGAGAGCGGGGGCCTACAATGAGCAGTTCTTC
CDR3aa: CASSGNTRAGAYNEQFF

j_gene: TRBJ1-6
abundance: -
v_gene: TRBV11-3
d_gene: TRBD1
CDR3nt: TGTGCCAGCGGCCACCGGGACAGAAGTAATTCACCCCTTCACTTT
CDR3aa: CASGHRDRSNSPLHF

j_gene: TRBJ2-3
abundance: few
v_gene: TRBV10-3
d_gene: -
CDR3nt: TGTGCCATCAGTGAGTTTCAGGGACTGCAAAGCACAGATACGCAGTATTTT
CDR3aa: CAISEFQGLQSTDTQYF

j_gene: TRBJ2-7
abundance: few
v_gene: TRBV6-8
d_gene: -
CDR3nt: TGTGCCAGCAGTTACGCAATCCGGGGGATACAGTCTTTGACCTACGAGCAGTACTTC
CDR3aa: CASSYAIRGIQSLTYEQYF

j_gene: TRBJ2-5
abundance: -
v_gene: TRBV11-3
d_gene: TRBD1
CDR3nt: TGTGCCAGCAGCAGGACAGGGGGCGCGGAGACCCAGTACTTC
CDR3aa: CASSRTGGAETQYF

j_gene: TRBJ2-6
abundance: many
v_gene: TRBV11-3
d_gene: TRBD1
CDR3nt: TGTGCCAGCAGCTTAGGGGCAGGGGGCTCTGGGGCCAACGTCCTGACTTTC
CDR3aa: CASSLGAGGSGANVLTF

j_gene: TRBJ1-5
abundance: -
v_gene: TRBV5-1
d_gene: TRBD1
CDR3nt: TGCGCCAGCAGCGAGGGACAGGGCAGCAATCAGCCCCAGCATTTT
CDR3aa: CASSEGQGSNQPQHF

j_gene: TRBJ2-3
abundance: -
v_gene: TRBV5-1
d_gene: TRBD2
CDR3nt: TGCGCCAGCAGCCCCACCGGGTTGGCGGGGGGGTACACAGATACGCAGTATTTT
CDR3aa: CASSPTGLAGGYTDTQYF

j_gene: TRBJ1-5
abundance: -
v_gene: TRBV19
d_gene: -
CDR3nt: TGTGCCAGTAGTAGAGGGTCCAGGGATCAGCCCCAGCATTTT
CDR3aa: CASSRGSRDQPQHF

j_gene: TRBJ2-2
abundance: -
v_gene: TRBV28
d_gene: TRBD2
CDR3nt: TGTGCCAGCAGTTTTTCTAGCGGGGGGCCCCACGGGACCGGGGAGCTGTTTTTT
CDR3aa: CASSFSSGGPHGTGELFF

j_gene: TRBJ2-2
abundance: -
v_gene: TRBV6-8
d_gene: TRBD2
CDR3nt: TGTGCCAGCACAAAGACTAGCGGGAGGGTCCGCTTCGGGGAGCTGTTTTTT
CDR3aa: CASTKTSGRVRFGELFF

j_gene: TRBJ2-7
abundance: once
v_gene: TRBV10-1
d_gene: TRBD1
CDR3nt: TGCGCCAGCAGTGAGGGGACAGGGGGCTCGAAGCCCTACGAGCAGTACTTC
CDR3aa: CASSEGTGGSKPYEQYF

j_gene: TRBJ1-2
abundance: -
v_gene: TRBV29-1
d_gene: -
CDR3nt: TGCAGCGTTGGGGGAGGTTCAGAGCCTAACTATGGCTACACCTTC
CDR3aa: CSVGGGSEPNYGYTF

j_gene: TRBJ1-2
abundance: -
v_gene: TRBV6-7
d_gene: -
CDR3nt: TGTGCCAGCAGTGACCCGGTGGGCTATGGCTACACCTTC
CDR3aa: CASSDPVGYGYTF

j_gene: TRBJ2-1
abundance: -
v_gene: TRBV10-2
d_gene: -
CDR3nt: TGCGCCAGCAGTATTACTAGCTCAGGCTCCTACAATGAGCAGTTCTTC
CDR3aa: CASSITSSGSYNEQFF

j_gene: TRBJ2-1
abundance: few
v_gene: TRBV9
d_gene: TRBD2
CDR3nt: TGTGCCAGCAGCGGGGTAGCGGGAAACAATGAGCAGTTCTTC
CDR3aa: CASSGVAGNNEQFF

j_gene: TRBJ1-4
abundance: few
v_gene: TRBV11-3
d_gene: TRBD1
CDR3nt: TGTGCCAGCAGCTACAGGGGGGCTAACGAAAAACTGTTTTTT
CDR3aa: CASSYRGANEKLFF

j_gene: TRBJ1-2
abundance: many
v_gene: TRBV11-3
d_gene: TRBD1
CDR3nt: TGTGCCAGCACCTCGACAGGGGCTATCTATGGCTACACCTTC
CDR3aa: CASTSTGAIYGYTF

j_gene: TRBJ1-1
abundance: -
v_gene: TRBV6-8
d_gene: -
CDR3nt: TGTGCCAGCAGTTACTCGAGACAGCTGAACACTGAAGCTTTCTTT
CDR3aa: CASSYSRQLNTEAFF

j_gene: TRBJ2-2
abundance: -
v_gene: TRBV19
d_gene: TRBD1
CDR3nt: TGTGCCAGTAGTATACTCCAGGGGGCGAACACCGGGGAGCTGTTTTTT
CDR3aa: CASSILQGANTGELFF

j_gene: TRBJ2-7
abundance: -
v_gene: TRBV12-5
d_gene: -
CDR3nt: TGTGCTAGTGGTTTATGGGGGATTAGCTCCTACGAGCAGTACTTC
CDR3aa: CASGLWGISSYEQYF

j_gene: TRBJ2-1
abundance: -
v_gene: TRBV6-8
d_gene: -
CDR3nt: TGTGCCAGCATGCCGGGACTCTCCAATGAGCAGTTCTTC
CDR3aa: CASMPGLSNEQFF

j_gene: TRBJ1-4
abundance: -
v_gene: TRBV19
d_gene: -
CDR3nt: TGTGCCAGTAGTGCCCCGGACCTATCTAATGAAAAACTGTTTTTT
CDR3aa: CASSAPDLSNEKLFF

j_gene: TRBJ2-3
abundance: -
v_gene: TRBV29-1
d_gene: TRBD1
CDR3nt: TGCAGCGTTGAGGGACAGGATAGCACAGATACGCAGTATTTT
CDR3aa: CSVEGQDSTDTQYF

j_gene: TRBJ2-7
abundance: -
v_gene: TRBV10-2
d_gene: -
CDR3nt: TGCGCCAGCACCGGGACTGATGGGGAGCAGTACTTC
CDR3aa: CASTGTDGEQYF

j_gene: TRBJ2-1
abundance: once
v_gene: TRBV6-8
d_gene: -
CDR3nt: TGTGCCAGCAGTGACTCGTCTAGCGCCAGTTCCTACAATGAGCAGTTCTTC
CDR3aa: CASSDSSSASSYNEQFF

j_gene: TRBJ1-5
abundance: few
v_gene: TRBV6-8
d_gene: -
CDR3nt: TGTGCCAGCAATCCCCGCGGAGGGGGGAGCAATCAGCCCCAGCATTTT
CDR3aa: CASNPRGGGSNQPQHF

j_gene: TRBJ1-4
abundance: -
v_gene: TRBV19
d_gene: -
CDR3nt: TGTGCCAGTAGTACCCAGGCAGGGGTGGATGAAAAACTGTTTTTT
CDR3aa: CASSTQAGVDEKLFF

j_gene: TRBJ1-3
abundance: few
v_gene: TRBV19
d_gene: -
CDR3nt: TGTGCCAGTATCGGATTCCTCTCTGGAAACACCATATATTTT
CDR3aa: CASIGFLSGNTIYF

j_gene: TRBJ2-1
abundance: once
v_gene: TRBV28
d_gene: TRBD2
CDR3nt: TGTGCCAGCAGCGTCGGAGCGGGAGGGCCGAGGAATGAGCAGTTCTTC
CDR3aa: CASSVGAGGPRNEQFF

j_gene: TRBJ2-3
abundance: few
v_gene: TRBV6-8
d_gene: -
CDR3nt: TGTGCCAGCAGTTACTCCCAGTCTGATACGCAGTATTTT
CDR3aa: CASSYSQSDTQYF

j_gene: TRBJ2-7
abundance: large
v_gene: TRBV19
d_gene: -
CDR3nt: TGTGCCAGTAGTACCGACTTTGGGGCCTACGAGCAGTACTTC
CDR3aa: CASSTDFGAYEQYF

j_gene: TRBJ1-2
abundance: few
v_gene: TRBV12-5
d_gene: -
CDR3nt: TGTGCCAGCTCCCGGTTCGGAGGTGGCTACACCTTC
CDR3aa: CASSRFGGGYTF